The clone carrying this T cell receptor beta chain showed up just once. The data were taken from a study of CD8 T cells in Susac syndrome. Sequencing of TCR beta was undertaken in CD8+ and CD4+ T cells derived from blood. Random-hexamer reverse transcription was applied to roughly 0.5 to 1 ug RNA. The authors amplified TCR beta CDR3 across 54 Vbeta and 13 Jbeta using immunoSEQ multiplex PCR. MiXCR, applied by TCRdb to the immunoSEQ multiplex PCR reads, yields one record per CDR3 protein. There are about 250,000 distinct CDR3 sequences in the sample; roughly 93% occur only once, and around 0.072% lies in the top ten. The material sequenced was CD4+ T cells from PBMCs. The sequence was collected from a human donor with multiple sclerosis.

CDR3 sequence: CASSLIYRETEAFF. The CDR3 DNA is TGTGCCAGCAGCTTAATCTACAGGGAGACTGAAGCTTTCTTT. The chain links TRBV7-9 to TRBJ1-1, with a weak D call TRBD1 (6 bases). Germline V CDR1 and CDR2: SEHNR, FQNEAQ (reference sequence). This CDR3 region has 14 residues. V lost 2 bases, J lost 5 bases, and 12 bases lay in between. Full variable domain (outside the CDR3, taken from reference TRBV7-9 and TRBJ1-1): DTGVSQNPRHKITKRGQNVTFRCDPISEHNRLYWYRQTLGQGPEFLTYFQNEAQLEKSRLLSDRFSAERPKGSFSTLEIQRTEQGDSAMYLCASSLIYRETEAFFGQGTRLTVV.